The rows below give T cell receptor beta chains drawn from one sample of a study of cytomegalovirus exposure and HLA in healthy donors. TCRdb's table, derived via immunoSEQ multiplex PCR, lists solely in-frame clones and lacks some. This sample yields 60,000 to 65,000 clones, of which approximately 71% are seen a single time; around 27% belongs to the top ten. What was sequenced was PBMCs. Receptor source: a man in his fifties in good health and CMV-seropositive. CDR3s include the opening cysteine and the closing phenylalanine or tryptophan. D genes are given only for firm matches. Clone size is not always given. Where it is, it says once, few, many or a class for expanded clones.

cdr3_aa cdr3_nt clone_size j_call d_call v_call
CASSVVQGGQETQYF TGTGCCAGCAGCGTAGTGCAGGGAGGTCAAGAGACCCAGTACTTC few TRBJ2-5 NA TRBV9
CASSPFLGEQPQHF TGTGCCAGCTCACCGTTTCTAGGGGAACAGCCCCAGCATTTT few TRBJ1-5 NA TRBV18
CASSGTGTNNSPLHF TGTGCCAGCAGCGGTACGGGGACAAATAATTCACCCCTCCACTTT NA TRBJ1-6 NA TRBV5-6
CASSSGTHSTLVTDTQYF TGTGCCAGCAGTTCTGGGACTCATAGTACCCTAGTCACAGATACGCAGTATTTT NA TRBJ2-3 NA TRBV27
CASSRQTPFNEQFF TGTGCCAGCAGCCGACAGACCCCCTTCAATGAGCAGTTCTTC NA TRBJ2-1 NA TRBV14
CASSRGQGRGRGPLHF TGTGCCAGCAGCAGAGGACAGGGAAGGGGAAGAGGACCCCTCCACTTT NA TRBJ1-6 TRBD1 TRBV7-2
CASSYVTSGALEQYF TGTGCCAGCAGTTACGTGACTAGCGGGGCTCTCGAGCAGTACTTC NA TRBJ2-7 TRBD2 TRBV6-5
CASSNSDRWYLDTEAFF TGTGCCAGCAGCAATAGTGACAGATGGTATTTAGACACTGAAGCTTTCTTT NA TRBJ1-1 NA TRBV21-1
CAWDSPHGYTF TGTGCCTGGGACAGCCCCCATGGCTACACCTTC few TRBJ1-2 NA TRBV30
CASSPNRGQGYTF TGTGCCAGCAGTCCAAACAGGGGGCAAGGCTACACCTTC NA TRBJ1-2 TRBD1 TRBV6-5
CAISDIGGSRTDTQYF TGTGCCATCAGTGATATAGGTGGGAGTCGGACAGATACGCAGTATTTT NA TRBJ2-3 NA TRBV10-3
CASSQLASGTSTDTQYF TGTGCCAGCAGCCAGCTCGCTAGCGGGACTAGCACAGATACGCAGTATTTT once TRBJ2-3 TRBD2 TRBV14
CASSQGAGTTIYEQYF TGCGCCAGCAGCCAGGGGGCCGGGACTACGATCTACGAGCAGTACTTC few TRBJ2-7 NA TRBV4-1
CAWSVAGGPRAFF TGTGCCTGGAGTGTAGCGGGGGGGCCGCGGGCGTTCTTC NA TRBJ2-1 TRBD2 TRBV30
CASSSTSRRETQYF TGTGCCAGCAGCTCCACTAGCCGGAGGGAGACCCAGTACTTC NA TRBJ2-5 NA TRBV7-2
CASSEEKYRVYEQYF TGTGCCAGCAGTGAAGAGAAGTATCGGGTCTACGAGCAGTACTTC NA TRBJ2-7 NA TRBV6-1
CASPPGQGLTQYF TGTGCTTCTCCCCCGGGACAGGGGCTTACCCAGTACTTC NA TRBJ2-5 TRBD1 TRBV6-1
CASSVPGTGTNYGYTF TGTGCCAGTAGTGTTCCGGGGACAGGGACTAACTATGGCTACACCTTC NA TRBJ1-2 TRBD1 TRBV19
CAISEGGKGPGTQYF TGTGCCATCAGTGAAGGGGGAAAAGGCCCTGGGACCCAGTACTTC NA TRBJ2-5 NA TRBV10-3
CASSLAGLAGAAYEQYF TGTGCCAGCAGCTTAGCCGGACTAGCGGGGGCCGCCTACGAGCAGTACTTC NA TRBJ2-7 TRBD2 TRBV11-2
CASSHEGRDEDYTF TGCGCCAGCAGCCATGAGGGCCGAGATGAGGACTACACCTTC NA TRBJ1-2 NA TRBV4-1
CASSLGGQGAREQYF TGCGCCAGCAGCTTGGGGGGACAGGGGGCGAGGGAGCAGTACTTC NA TRBJ2-5 TRBD1 TRBV5-1
CASTLDMTNEKLFF TGTGCCAGCACCCTAGATATGACTAATGAAAAACTGTTTTTT NA TRBJ1-4 NA TRBV6-1
CASSLGLGEKLFF TGTGCCAGCAGCTTGGGGCTAGGTGAAAAACTGTTTTTT NA TRBJ1-4 NA TRBV7-2
CSVESSGCLYGYTF TGCAGCGTTGAAAGTTCAGGGTGCCTCTATGGCTACACCTTC NA TRBJ1-2 NA TRBV29-1
CASSQGRGWGLALQETQYF TGTGCCAGCAGCCAAGGGAGAGGTTGGGGACTAGCCCTACAAGAGACCCAGTACTTC NA TRBJ2-5 TRBD2 TRBV14
CAWISPLAGPEAQYF TGTGCCTGGATTTCCCCACTAGCGGGGCCAGAGGCCCAGTACTTC NA TRBJ2-5 TRBD2 TRBV30
CASSRPGGGPSYEQYF TGTGCCAGCAGCCGCCCCGGCGGGGGGCCGAGCTACGAGCAGTACTTC once TRBJ2-7 TRBD2 TRBV5-4
CASSLVWEDDSYNEQFF TGTGCCAGCAGCTTAGTGTGGGAGGACGACTCCTACAATGAGCAGTTCTTC NA TRBJ2-1 NA TRBV11-2
CASSFNTGELFF TGTGCCAGCAGCTTCAACACCGGGGAGCTGTTTTTT NA TRBJ2-2 NA TRBV6-6
CASRADSEETQYF TGTGCCAGCAGGGCTGACTCAGAAGAGACCCAGTACTTC NA TRBJ2-5 NA TRBV2
CASRLSGSNTGELFF TGTGCCAGCAGATTGAGCGGATCAAACACCGGGGAGCTGTTTTTT few TRBJ2-2 NA TRBV7-3
CASSLAFRGISPLHF TGCGCCAGCAGCTTGGCTTTCAGGGGCATCTCACCCCTCCACTTT NA TRBJ1-6 NA TRBV5-1
CASSWSGVNNEQFF TGTGCCAGCAGTTGGTCAGGGGTTAACAATGAGCAGTTCTTC NA TRBJ2-1 NA TRBV6-6
CARDGTGTYGYTF TGTGCCCGGGATGGGACAGGCACCTATGGCTACACCTTC NA TRBJ1-2 TRBD1 TRBV30
CASSSSGTGGFYEQYF TGTGCCAGCAGCTCTTCCGGGACAGGGGGGTTCTACGAGCAGTACTTC NA TRBJ2-7 TRBD1 TRBV7-6
CASGSAGGNSPLHF TGTGCTAGTGGTTCCGCAGGGGGTAATTCACCCCTCCACTTT NA TRBJ1-6 TRBD1 TRBV12-5
CAWSPLAVSYNEQFF TGTGCCTGGAGCCCGCTAGCGGTCTCCTACAATGAGCAGTTCTTC NA TRBJ2-1 TRBD2 TRBV30
CASRTGTSEVGSQYF TGCGCCAGCAGAACCGGGACTAGCGAGGTTGGGTCCCAGTACTTC NA TRBJ2-5 TRBD2 TRBV10-2
CASSQVGTSGNYEQYF TGCGCCAGCAGTCAAGTTGGGACTAGCGGGAACTACGAGCAGTACTTC NA TRBJ2-7 TRBD2 TRBV23-1
CSVSPTGGANTGELFF TGCAGCGTCTCTCCTACAGGGGGCGCAAACACCGGGGAGCTGTTTTTT NA TRBJ2-2 TRBD1 TRBV29-1
CAISEPGTSGYNEQFF TGTGCCATCAGTGAGCCCGGGACTAGCGGCTACAATGAGCAGTTCTTC NA TRBJ2-1 TRBD2 TRBV10-3
CASSLGTRGSYEQYF TGTGCCAGCAGCCTTGGGACTAGGGGGTCGTACGAGCAGTACTTC NA TRBJ2-7 TRBD2 TRBV7-3
CASSSGRQAYEQYF TGTGCCAGCAGCTCTGGCAGGCAAGCCTACGAGCAGTACTTC NA TRBJ2-7 NA TRBV13
CASSSDRGINTIYF TGTGCCAGCAGTTCAGACAGGGGGATCAACACCATATATTTT NA TRBJ1-3 TRBD1 TRBV7-2
CASSLRASGSVETQYF TGTGCCAGCAGCCTCCGGGCTAGCGGGAGTGTAGAGACCCAGTACTTC NA TRBJ2-5 TRBD2 TRBV11-3
CASSLSTGSNGYTF TGTGCCAGCAGTTTATCGACAGGGTCGAATGGCTACACCTTC few TRBJ1-2 TRBD1 TRBV27
CASSSIGAASGVSQRYNEQFF TGCGCCAGCAGCTCCATTGGGGCAGCTAGCGGGGTTTCCCAAAGATACAATGAGCAGTTCTTC NA TRBJ2-1 TRBD2 TRBV5-1
CASSQSGRYEQYF TGCGCCAGCAGCCAATCGGGGAGATACGAGCAGTACTTC NA TRBJ2-7 NA TRBV4-3
CASTEQGETGELFF TGTGCCAGCACCGAACAGGGGGAAACCGGGGAGCTGTTTTTT NA TRBJ2-2 TRBD1 TRBV6-1
CAWSHRRGPGNTIYF TGTGCCTGGAGCCACCGCAGGGGGCCTGGAAACACCATATATTTT NA TRBJ1-3 TRBD1 TRBV30
CASSRAGASSYEQYF TGTGCCAGCAGCCGAGCGGGAGCGAGCTCCTACGAGCAGTACTTC NA TRBJ2-7 TRBD2 TRBV11-2
CASSPGQPYSNQPQHF TGTGCCAGCAGCCCGGGACAGCCCTATAGCAATCAGCCCCAGCATTTT few TRBJ1-5 TRBD1 TRBV7-2
CASSPGGKITF TGTGCCAGCAGCCCAGGGGGGAAAATCACCTTC NA TRBJ1-2 TRBD1 TRBV13
CASSLRREVNTGELFF TGTGCCAGCAGCCTCAGGCGGGAGGTAAACACCGGGGAGCTGTTTTTT NA TRBJ2-2 TRBD2 TRBV5-4
CASSLGQPNEQFF TGTGCCAGCAGCTTGGGACAACCCAATGAGCAGTTCTTC NA TRBJ2-1 NA TRBV7-2
CASSPKRVDTQYF TGTGCCAGCAGCCCCAAGAGGGTGGATACGCAGTATTTT NA TRBJ2-3 NA TRBV5-6
CASSWLGAGVRNQETQYF TGTGCCAGCAGCTGGCTCGGGGCGGGAGTCCGGAATCAAGAGACCCAGTACTTC NA TRBJ2-5 TRBD2 TRBV5-6
CAISEGTGMGWETQYF TGTGCCATCAGTGAGGGGACAGGGATGGGGTGGGAGACCCAGTACTTC once TRBJ2-5 TRBD1 TRBV10-3